Below, 24 T cell receptor beta chains from the same sample are listed, as sequenced in a study of T cells in Graves' hyperthyroidism and ophthalmopathy (dated by TCRdb to between 2018 and 2020). Library construction relied on multiplex PCR. Data came from an Illumina HiSeq 2000. Amplification of TCR beta CDR3 regions was carried out from RNA transcripts. The TCR CDR3 was subjected to a first round of RT-PCR using the HTBI primer set and the Qiagen OneStep RT-PCR kit. TCRdb trimmed public reads at Q25 via fastp, called clones via MiXCR and kept in-frame beta chains. Rows are unified per CDR3 protein, each entry keeping the most common DNA and genes. In this sample the table shows over 450,000 distinct CDR3 sequences, approximately 15% of which occur a single time. The biggest ten clones account for 15% to 20% of the sample. Sequencing used blood. The receptors derive from a woman under 30 with Graves' hyperthyroidism.

This clonotype was detected only a few times. The CDR3 protein is CASSLNTNTGELFF. The DNA for the CDR3 is TGTGCCAGCAGCTTAAATACGAACACCGGGGAGCTGTTTTTT. The chain links TRBV7-3 to TRBJ2-2; D gene unclear. The CDR3 is made up of 14 amino acids. Between the trimmed V and J ends, which lost 1 base and 0 bases, there was a span of 3 bases. Germline V gene data show CDR1 as SGHTA and CDR2 as FQGTGA.

This clonotype was recorded at least ten times. The V gene is TRBV18, the J gene TRBJ2-1, with D uncertain. Trimming left V 2 bases short and J 6 bases short, with 14 bases between. This CDR3 is 15 amino acids long. Germline CDR1 and CDR2: KGHSH and LQKENI. In DNA form, the CDR3 reads TGTGCCAGCTCACCAGGCATTCGGTCGCTCAATGAGCAGTTCTTC. It codes for CASSPGIRSLNEQFF.

This clonotype showed up many times. This chain connects TRBV9 to TRBJ2-5; possible D gene TRBD1, 6 bases. The CDR3 spans 14 residues. Trimming shortened V by 0 bases and J by 2 bases, and 8 bases separated the two germline ends. Germline loops: CDR1 SGDLS, CDR2 YYNGEE. The CDR3: CASSVAGTQETQYF. CDR3 nucleotide sequence: TGTGCCAGCAGCGTAGCCGGGACACAAGAGACCCAGTACTTC.

The rearrangement uses TRBV12-3 or TRBV12-4 and TRBJ1-5; the D gene is possibly TRBD1 (6 bases). The CDR3 has 18 amino acids. The V end was cut by 3 bases, the J end by 0 bases, with 18 bases between. The CDR3 coding sequence is TGTGCCAGCAGTTTCCTGTTAGGGACAAGCTTTAGCAATCAGCCCCAGCATTTT. It is translated as CASSFLLGTSFSNQPQHF.

The sample holds many counts of this clonotype. This sequence joins TRBV30 and TRBJ2-3; D is undetermined. In germline, CDR1 is GTSNPN, CDR2 SVGIG (reference sequence). CDR3 length: 21 residues. Between the trimmed V and J ends, which lost 0 bases and 2 bases, there was a span of 30 bases. In DNA form, the CDR3 reads TGTGCCTGGAGTGTAGGCCGTAGGCCCCAGAGTTGGGTCCCTAACACAGATACGCAGTATTTT. Its protein product is CAWSVGRRPQSWVPNTDTQYF.

Only a few counts were recorded for this clonotype. This chain connects TRBV2 to TRBJ1-2; D not resolved. V was cut by 4 bases and J by 2 bases, with 8 bases left in between. Germline CDR1 is SNHLY and CDR2 is FYNNEI. CDR3 size: 13 residues. The CDR3 reads CASSVDTNYGYTF. The CDR3 DNA reads TGTGCCAGCAGTGTAGACACGAACTATGGCTACACCTTC.

As concerns this clonotype: Sequence at one end of the junction differs from germline and may be a read error. J is TRBJ2-3 and V is TRBV7-3; D tentatively reads TRBD1 or TRBD2 (5 bases each). This CDR3 contains 16 residues. CDR1 is SGHTA, CDR2 FQGTGA, per germline. DNA for the CDR3: TGCGCCAGCAGCCCTAGGGACGTCCAACTCACAGATACGCAGTATTTT. Protein: CASSPRDVQLTDTQYF.

This clonotype was recorded at least ten times. The chain combines TRBV30 with TRBJ1-1; D is undetermined. The germline V gene has CDR1 GTSNPN and CDR2 SVGIG (reference sequence). CDR3 length: 13 residues. V was trimmed by 3 bases and J by 2 bases, leaving 10 bases between them. The CDR3 here is CAWRVALNTEAFF. CDR3 nucleotides: TGTGCCTGGAGGGTCGCCCTTAACACTGAAGCTTTCTTT.

This clonotype was recorded at least ten times. The rearrangement uses TRBV12-3 or TRBV12-4 and TRBJ2-3; possible D gene TRBD2, 6 bases. V lost 1 base to trimming and J lost 2 bases, with 10 bases between them. The CDR3 loop spans 15 amino acids. The CDR3 DNA reads as TGTGCCAGCAGTTTAGGGGGCGGGATCACAGATACGCAGTATTTT. This translates into CASSLGGGITDTQYF.

This clonotype showed up just a few times. The genes are TRBV30 and TRBJ1-3; D remains unclear. Germline assignment: CDR1 GTSNPN and CDR2 SVGIG (reference sequence). Trimming removed 4 bases from V and 0 bases from J, with 7 bases in between. This CDR3 contains 13 residues. CDR3 DNA sequence: TGTGCCTGGACGCCTTTCTCTGGAAACACCATATATTTT. This translates into CAWTPFSGNTIYF.

This clonotype was seen only a few times. The chain has TRBV5-1 and TRBJ2-5; tentatively, D is TRBD1 or TRBD2 (6 bases each). This CDR3 has 17 residues. V gave up 1 base and J gave up 4 bases, with 20 bases separating them. CDR1 SGHRS and CDR2 YFSETQ come from the germline V gene. Here the CDR3 reads CASSLITGATVPETQYF. DNA for the CDR3: TGCGCCAGCAGCTTGATCACGGGGGCGACCGTCCCAGAGACCCAGTACTTC.

There are many counts of this clonotype. This sequence joins TRBV2 and TRBJ1-5, with TRBD1 matching over 7 bases. V trimming: 5 bases; J trimming: 5 bases; junction bases outside the gene matches: 12. The CDR3 has 16 amino acids. CDR1 is SNHLY and CDR2 is FYNNEI in the germline V gene. The CDR3 DNA sequence: TGTGCCAGCAGTACCGACAGGGCATTGACTGATCAGCCCCAGCATTTT. This sequence encodes CASSTDRALTDQPQHF.

The chain links TRBV2 to TRBJ1-5; D might be TRBD1 (6 bases). Germline V gene lookup returns CDR1 SNHLY and CDR2 FYNNEI. V was trimmed by 6 bases and J by 1 base, leaving 13 bases between them. This CDR3 contains 15 residues. CDR3 coding DNA: TGTGCCAGCAGCCACAGGGAACGGAGCAATCAGCCCCAGCATTTT. Its protein product is CASSHRERSNQPQHF.

This clonotype was picked up many times. The chain combines TRBV20-1 with TRBJ1-2; D remains unclear. Trimming took 3 bases from V and 3 from J, leaving 23 bases between them. CDR1 and CDR2 (germline): DFQATT, SNEGSKA (reference sequence). The CDR3 contains 17 residues. The CDR3 nucleotides read TGCAGTGCTAGCCCAGACGCGATGTCACATAGGGACTATGGCTACACCTTC. It yields the protein CSASPDAMSHRDYGYTF.

At least ten counts were recorded for this clonotype. This sequence joins TRBV5-1 and TRBJ2-6; D is uncertain. Trimming shortened V by 1 base and J by 5 bases, and 7 bases separated the two germline ends. The germline V gene encodes CDR1 SGHRS and CDR2 YFSETQ. The CDR3 consists of 14 residues. The CDR3, as DNA: TGCGCCAGCAGCTTGCCCCACCGGGCCAACGTCCTGACTTTC. Translation: CASSLPHRANVLTF.

This clonotype was counted ten times or more. The chain is built from TRBV5-1 and TRBJ1-1, with D hard to call. The CDR3 covers 15 residues. Trimming pared 2 bases from V and 0 bases from J, leaving 11 bases between. Germline V gene data show CDR1 as SGHRS and CDR2 as YFSETQ. The CDR3 nucleotides read TGCGCCAGCAGCTTAAAGGACCACATGAACACTGAAGCTTTCTTT. As protein: CASSLKDHMNTEAFF.

In this sample, this clonotype turned up many times. The J gene is TRBJ2-7, the V gene TRBV5-1; 9 bases match TRBD2. CDR1 and CDR2 from the germline V gene are SGHRS and YFSETQ. The CDR3 is 14 amino acids. Trimming cost V 5 bases and J 9 bases; bases outside gene matches: 12. CDR3 DNA sequence: TGCGCCAGCAGGTCTACGCGGGAGGGCAACGCGCAGTACTTC. Protein sequence: CASRSTREGNAQYF.

This clonotype was seen many times. The rearrangement uses TRBV2 and TRBJ1-2; TRBD1 matches 8 bases. From germline, CDR1 is SNHLY and CDR2 FYNNEI. The CDR3 is 13 residues long. V lost 8 bases and J lost 4; bases outside the gene matches: 6. The CDR3 DNA is TGTGCCAGCTTACTCACAGGGGGCTATGGCTACACCTTC. Its protein is CASLLTGGYGYTF.

V gene TRBV9 combines with J gene TRBJ2-5, with 8 bases lining up with TRBD2. V lost 0 bases and J lost 2; bases outside the gene matches: 9. This CDR3 comprises 17 residues. Germline lookup yields CDR1 SGDLS and CDR2 YYNGEE. CDR3 DNA: TGTGCCAGCAGCGTAGCGCCTAGCGGGCCCCCACAAGAGACCCAGTACTTC. This gives the protein CASSVAPSGPPQETQYF. The variable domain in full, with the rest retrieved from reference TRBV9 and TRBJ2-5, is DSGVTQTPKHLITATGQRVTLRCSPRSGDLSVYWYQQSLDQGLQFLIQYYNGEERAKGNILERFSAQQFPDLHSELNLSSLELGDSALYFCASSVAPSGPPQETQYFGPGTRLLVL.

The gene calls are TRBV6-1 and TRBJ2-2; D uncertain. CDR1 and CDR2 (germline): MNHNS, SASEGT. V lost 6 bases to trimming and J lost 2 bases, with 16 bases between them. CDR3 length: 16 amino acids. The CDR3 DNA is TGTGCCAGCAGCAATACGGATCCAGGCAACACCGGGGAGCTGTTTTTT. Protein product: CASSNTDPGNTGELFF.

This clonotype has at least ten counts. V gene TRBV12-3 or TRBV12-4 combines with J gene TRBJ2-5; 14 nucleotides line up with TRBD2. The CDR3 contains 19 residues. Trimming at V came to 6 bases and at J to 0 bases, leaving 12 bases not matched to a gene. The CDR3 spells CASRGTSGRVEGDQETQYF. CDR3 bases: TGTGCCAGCAGGGGGACTAGCGGGAGAGTGGAGGGGGACCAAGAGACCCAGTACTTC.

This clonotype was observed many times. The rearrangement joins TRBV27 to TRBJ2-2; TRBD2 aligns across 10 bases. Germline lookup yields CDR1 MNHEY and CDR2 SMNVEV (reference sequence). Germline trimming cut 6 bases from V and 7 bases from J; bases unmatched to any gene: 11. CDR3 length: 16 amino acids. CDR3 DNA sequence: TGTGCCAGCAGCCTAAGGACTAGCGGAAAGGTCGGGGAGCTGTTTTTT. Its translation: CASSLRTSGKVGELFF.

This clonotype was recorded at least ten times. The J gene is TRBJ2-1, the V gene TRBV30; D is possibly TRBD2 (7 bases). V lost 5 bases and J 4 bases, leaving 15 bases between the germline ends. The CDR3 sequence is 14 residues long. The germline gives CDR1 GTSNPN, CDR2 SVGIG (reference sequence). The CDR3 nucleotides read TGTGCCTGGGAGGCGGGGGCAGGATACAATGAGCAGTTCTTC. Its protein product is CAWEAGAGYNEQFF.

In this sample, this clonotype turned up many times. The chain has TRBV28 and TRBJ1-1; D unresolved. The CDR3 length is 12 residues. Per germline, CDR1 MDHEN and CDR2 SYDVKM. Trimming cost V 6 bases and J 2 bases, with 7 bases left between them. CDR3 coding DNA: TGTGCCAGCAGCCCATTCAACACTGAAGCTTTCTTT. Protein product: CASSPFNTEAFF. Based on the CDR3 plus reference TRBV28 and TRBJ1-1, the full variable domain is DVKVTQSSRYLVKRTGEKVFLECVQDMDHENMFWYRQDPGLGLRLIYFSYDVKMKEKGDIPEGYSVSREKKERFSLILESASTNQTSMYLCASSPFNTEAFFGQGTRLTVV.